A single sample gave rise to the 30 T cell receptor beta chains below, sequenced in a study of blood T cell repertoires in COVID-19. Assay used: immunoSEQ multiplex PCR; TCRdb lists only in-frame clones, some missing. The table includes about 13,000 clones, around 82% detected once. The sequencing sample was made of peripheral blood. The receptors originated from a human donor in a cohort sampled during active COVID-19.

The V and J genes are TRBV28 and TRBJ2-6; 9 bases are a match to TRBD1. V lost 3 bases to trimming and J lost 5 bases; unmatched junction nucleotides: 5. The CDR3 is made up of 16 amino acids. CDR1 and CDR2 from the germline V gene are MDHEN and SYDVKM. The CDR3 DNA reads as TGTGCCAGCAGTTTGGGACAGGGTATTTGGGCCAACGTCCTGACTTTC. Translated, it gives CASSLGQGIWANVLTF. Full variable domain (rest looked up from reference TRBV28 and TRBJ2-6): DVKVTQSSRYLVKRTGEKVFLECVQDMDHENMFWYRQDPGLGLRLIYFSYDVKMKEKGDIPEGYSVSREKKERFSLILESASTNQTSMYLCASSLGQGIWANVLTFGAGSRLTVL.

The chain combines TRBV7-8 with TRBJ1-5; D is unclear. This CDR3 contains 16 residues. The V gene lost 2 bases and the J gene lost 4 bases, with 15 bases spanning the gap. Germline CDR1 and CDR2: SGHVS and FQNEAQ. In DNA form, the CDR3 reads TGTGCCAGCAGCTTAACGTCCCTTAGAAGTAATCAGCCCCAGCATTTT. Its protein is CASSLTSLRSNQPQHF.

The chain recombines TRBV10-1 with TRBJ2-5; 10 positions agree with TRBD2. The CDR3 is 15 residues long. The junction had 4 bases not matched to a gene; V was cut back by 3 bases and J by 3 bases. Germline assignment: CDR1 WNHNN and CDR2 SYGVQD (reference sequence). The CDR3 coding sequence is TGCGCCAGCAGTGAAAGTGGGACTAGCGAAGAGACCCAGTACTTC. It translates to CASSESGTSEETQYF.

This sequence joins TRBV6-6 and TRBJ1-1; D is uncertain. V lost 0 bases to trimming and J lost 7 bases, with 9 bases between them. The CDR3 has 13 amino acids. The germline CDR1 and CDR2 sequences are MNHNY and SVGAGI (reference sequence). CDR3 sequence (DNA): TGTGCCAGCAGTTACTCGATGCGACATGAAGCTTTCTTT. It codes for CASSYSMRHEAFF.

This clone was observed a single time. V is TRBV6-5 and J is TRBJ1-5, with 7 bases fitting TRBD1. CDR3 size: 14 residues. Germline V gene data show CDR1 as MNHEY and CDR2 as SVGAGI. The V and J ends lost 5 bases and 9 bases, in that order; junction bases with no gene match: 10. The CDR3 spells CASSRRQGQRPQHF. The CDR3, as DNA: TGTGCCAGCAGTAGGAGACAGGGTCAGAGGCCCCAGCATTTT.

CDR3 bases: TGTGCCAGTAGTTTTATGACAGGGGGCACAGATACGCAGTATTTT. This translates into CASSFMTGGTDTQYF. The chain is built from TRBV19 and TRBJ2-3; 8 bases match TRBD1. The V segment lost 5 bases and the J segment 1 base; nucleotides outside the gene matches: 5. The CDR3 is 15 amino acids. Germline CDR1 reads LNHDA; CDR2 reads SQIVND (reference sequence).

The V call is TRBV6-6, the J call TRBJ2-2, with a tentative D call TRBD2 (6 bases). Germline-derived CDR1 and CDR2 are MNHNY and SVGAGI (reference sequence). The CDR3 has 13 amino acids. V was cut by 6 bases and J by 1 base, with 6 bases left in between. CDR3 nucleotides: TGTGCCAGCAGGGGAGGGAACACCGGGGAGCTGTTTTTT. Residues: CASRGGNTGELFF.

V gene TRBV4-2 combines with J gene TRBJ2-7; 9 bases are a match to TRBD2. Germline assignment: CDR1 LGHNA and CDR2 YNFKEQ. CDR3 length: 17 amino acids. Trimming took 0 bases from V and 2 from J; bases not matched to a gene: 8. The CDR3 spells CASSQDRAGGLPYEQYF. CDR3 nucleotide sequence: TGTGCCAGCAGCCAAGATCGAGCGGGGGGTCTCCCCTACGAGCAGTACTTC.

This chain connects TRBV6-5 to TRBJ2-3; TRBD1 agrees at 7 bases. The CDR3 is made up of 13 amino acids. The ends lost 6 bases at V and 2 bases at J; junction bases unmatched: 2. Germline assignment: CDR1 MNHEY and CDR2 SVGAGI. The CDR3 sequence: CASRGTATDTQYF. In DNA form, the CDR3 reads TGTGCCAGCAGAGGGACAGCCACAGATACGCAGTATTTT.

This clone was counted a single time. The V call is TRBV7-9, the J call TRBJ1-2; 10 bases fit TRBD1. Per germline, CDR1 SEHNR and CDR2 FQNEAQ (reference sequence). Trimming at V came to 3 bases and at J to 8 bases, leaving 6 bases not matched to a gene. CDR3 length: 14 amino acids. CDR3 sequence reads: CASSFSGTGVGYTF. The CDR3 bases are TGTGCCAGCAGCTTCTCCGGGACAGGGGTGGGCTACACCTTC.

V and J are TRBV4-1 and TRBJ1-1, with a possible D match to TRBD1 (6 bases). This CDR3 spans 15 amino acids. The germline CDR1 and CDR2 sequences are MGHRA and YSYEKL. The germline V and J ends were trimmed by 4 bases and 6 bases, with 18 bases remaining between them. In DNA form, the CDR3 reads TGCGCCAGCAGCCGTCTTGAGGGGGGGGCTCCTGAAGCTTTCTTT. It translates to CASSRLEGGAPEAFF.

The J gene is TRBJ2-7, the V gene TRBV7-2; 7 nucleotides line up with TRBD1. The CDR3 is 14 residues long. CDR1 is SGHTA and CDR2 is FQGNSA in the germline V gene. V lost 5 bases to trimming and J lost 6 bases; unmatched junction nucleotides: 10. CDR3 in amino acids: CASSLTRGQGEQYF. The CDR3 coding sequence is TGTGCCAGCAGCCTTACTAGGGGGCAGGGCGAGCAGTACTTC. The full variable domain, rest sourced from reference TRBV7-2 and TRBJ2-7, is GAGVSQSPSNKVTEKGKDVELRCDPISGHTALYWYRQSLGQGLEFLIYFQGNSAPDKSGLPSDRFSAERTGGSVSTLTIQRTQQEDSAVYLCASSLTRGQGEQYFGPGTRLTVT.

This chain connects TRBV6-5 to TRBJ1-4, with no clear D. This CDR3 has 14 residues. Germline CDR1 MNHEY, CDR2 SVGAGI. V lost 6 bases, J lost 7 bases, and 15 bases lay in between. CDR3 sequence: CASRIKRYTEKLFF. The CDR3 bases are TGTGCCAGCAGAATCAAGAGATATACTGAAAAACTGTTTTTT.

This clone was counted only a few times. The chain is built from TRBV7-3 and TRBJ1-2, with 8 bases matching TRBD1. The CDR3 is made up of 14 amino acids. Losses at the gene ends were 6 bases for V and 3 bases for J; bases not matched to a gene: 6. In germline, CDR1 is SGHTA, CDR2 FQGTGA. CDR3: CASRGQGADYGYTF. DNA for the CDR3: TGTGCCAGCAGGGGGCAGGGGGCTGACTATGGCTACACCTTC.

The V and J genes are TRBV2 and TRBJ2-4; a possible D gene is TRBD1 (5 bases). Trimming left V 6 bases short and J 4 bases short, with 7 bases between. CDR1 and CDR2 from the germline V gene are SNHLY and FYNNEI. The CDR3 runs 12 residues. In DNA form, the CDR3 reads TGTGCCAGCAGGGGGCGAAAAAACATTCAGTACTTC. Its protein product is CASRGRKNIQYF.

On this clone itself: Compared with germline, one end of the junction differs, possibly owing to a read error. V gene TRBV3-1 (or the pseudogene TRBV3-2) combines with J gene TRBJ2-5; D possibly corresponds to TRBD2 (6 bases). The CDR3 consists of 15 residues. The germline gives CDR1 LGHDT, CDR2 YNNKEL (reference sequence). CDR3 in DNA: TGTGCCAGCAGCCATGATAGCGGCCCTCAAGGGACCCAGTACTTC. It yields the protein CASSHDSGPQGTQYF.

This sequence joins TRBV28 and TRBJ1-4; D is ambiguous. V dropped 3 bases and J dropped 7 bases, with 6 bases sitting between them. Looked up from germline, CDR1 is MDHEN and CDR2 is SYDVKM. The CDR3 sequence is 12 residues long. The CDR3 coding sequence is TGTGCCAGCAGTTTTGGGCGTGAAAAACTGTTTTTT. Protein product: CASSFGREKLFF.

Written as DNA, the CDR3 is TGTGCCAGCGCTTTAGGGGGCGAACCCGGGGAGCTGTTTTTT. Its translation is CASALGGEPGELFF. The chain is built from TRBV27 and TRBJ2-2; the match to TRBD1 covers 7 bases. The germline gives CDR1 MNHEY, CDR2 SMNVEV (reference sequence). This CDR3 spans 14 amino acids. Trimming removed 8 bases from V and 6 bases from J; junction bases left unmatched: 9.

This rearrangement joins TRBV9 to TRBJ1-1; D call uncertain. Germline-derived CDR1 and CDR2 are SGDLS and YYNGEE. This CDR3 is 14 amino acids long. V was trimmed by 4 bases and J by 0 bases, leaving 10 bases between them. The CDR3 nucleotides are TGTGCCAGCAGCCCCCGGTTGGTGAACACTGAAGCTTTCTTT. Amino acids: CASSPRLVNTEAFF.

This CDR3 is CSVKTPGLAGVADTQYF. DNA of the CDR3: TGCAGCGTGAAGACCCCGGGACTAGCGGGGGTTGCAGATACGCAGTATTTT. The chain is built from TRBV29-1 and TRBJ2-3; 14 bases are shared with TRBD2. Germline trimming cut 6 bases from V and 4 bases from J; bases unmatched to any gene: 12. CDR1 and CDR2 (germline): SQVTM, ANQGSEA. The CDR3 consists of 17 residues.

This clone is a singleton in its sample. CDR3 DNA sequence: TGCGCCAGCAAGTACAGCTTAAACACCGGGGAGCTGTTTTTT. Amino acid sequence: CASKYSLNTGELFF. The chain links TRBV5-1 to TRBJ2-2; D gene unclear. The CDR3 loop spans 14 amino acids. Looked up from germline, CDR1 is SGHRS and CDR2 is YFSETQ. With 6 bases removed from V and 2 bases from J, the gap between germline ends came to 11 bases.

The CDR3 DNA reads TGCGCCAGCAGCCAAGATCCTAGCTCCTATAATTCACCCCTCCACTTT. It is translated as CASSQDPSSYNSPLHF. This chain joins TRBV4-1 and TRBJ1-6; no definite D call. Trimming took 0 bases from V and 0 from J, leaving 6 bases between them. Per the germline V gene, CDR1 is MGHRA and CDR2 is YSYEKL. This CDR3 spans 16 amino acids.

V and J are TRBV7-2 and TRBJ2-5; D possibly corresponds to TRBD1 (6 bases). CDR3 size: 13 residues. Germline V gene data show CDR1 as SGHTA and CDR2 as FQGNSA. The ends were cut back, 11 bases at V and 5 bases at J, with 18 bases in the middle. The CDR3 spells CASAPFRGETQYF. The CDR3 DNA sequence: TGTGCCTCTGCCCCCTTCAGGGGTGAGACCCAGTACTTC.

The gene calls are TRBV30 and TRBJ1-2; D remains ambiguous. Per germline, CDR1 GTSNPN and CDR2 SVGIG (reference sequence). V gave up 8 bases and J gave up 7 bases, with 17 bases separating them. The CDR3 contains 12 residues. CDR3 sequence reads: CALEAGSIGYTF. The CDR3 nucleotides are TGTGCCCTGGAGGCAGGTTCTATTGGCTACACCTTC. Together with reference TRBV30 and TRBJ1-2, the CDR3 gives the full variable domain: SQTIHQWPATLVQPVGSPLSLECTVEGTSNPNLYWYRQAAGRGLQLLFYSVGIGQISSEVPQNLSASRPQDRQFILSSKKLLLSDSGFYLCALEAGSIGYTFGSGTRLTVV.

J is TRBJ1-2 and V is TRBV7-2; 7 nucleotides agree with TRBD1. Per the germline V gene, CDR1 is SGHTA and CDR2 is FQGNSA. CDR3 size: 15 residues. Trimming at V came to 5 bases and at J to 4 bases, leaving 10 bases not matched to a gene. CDR3 region: CASSRTGEPIYGYTF. CDR3 nucleotide sequence: TGTGCCAGCAGCCGTACAGGGGAACCGATCTATGGCTACACCTTC.

The chain links TRBV7-8 to TRBJ1-5; D gene ambiguous. This CDR3 region has 16 residues. V gave up 1 base and J gave up 0 bases, with 10 bases separating them. The V gene's germline CDR1 is SGHVS and CDR2 FQNEAQ. Here the CDR3 DNA reads TGTGCCAGCAGCTTAGGTCAGCGTTATAGCAATCAGCCCCAGCATTTT. Translation: CASSLGQRYSNQPQHF.

This sequence joins TRBV4-1 and TRBJ1-5; TRBD1 might be the D (5 bases). Trimming took off 0 bases at V and 1 base at J, with 7 bases between the two ends. The germline CDR1 and CDR2 sequences are MGHRA and YSYEKL. The CDR3 has 15 residues. CDR3 sequence (DNA): TGCGCCAGCAGCCAAGAGGGGCGAAGCAATCAGCCCCAGCATTTT. This translates into CASSQEGRSNQPQHF.

V usage is TRBV11-2 and J usage is TRBJ1-2; weak D call: TRBD1 (6 bases). V gave up 5 bases and J gave up 8 bases, with 12 bases separating them. The CDR3 consists of 12 residues. CDR1 and CDR2 (germline): SGHAT, FQNNGV. The CDR3 loop is CASSATGFGYTF. In DNA form, the CDR3 reads TGTGCCAGCAGCGCTACAGGGTTCGGCTACACCTTC. Combining the CDR3 with reference TRBV11-2 and TRBJ1-2 gives the whole variable domain EAGVAQSPRYKIIEKRQSVAFWCNPISGHATLYWYQQILGQGPKLLIQFQNNGVVDDSQLPKDRFSAERLKGVDSTLKIQPAKLEDSAVYLCASSATGFGYTFGSGTRLTVV.

This clone was detected only a few times. This chain links TRBV4-3 with TRBJ1-2; a weak D match, TRBD1 (6 bases). Trimming pared 0 bases from V and 2 bases from J, leaving 13 bases between. This CDR3 has 16 residues. Germline V gene data show CDR1 as LGHNA and CDR2 as YSLEER. Here the CDR3 reads CASSQEVGRGNYGYTF. CDR3 nucleotide sequence: TGCGCCAGCAGCCAAGAGGTCGGCAGGGGAAACTATGGCTACACCTTC.

The gene calls are TRBV15 and TRBJ2-2, with TRBD1 as a possible D gene (5 bases). CDR1 and CDR2 from the germline V gene are LNHNV and YYDKDF (reference sequence). The CDR3 loop spans 16 amino acids. The V end was cut by 0 bases, the J end by 0 bases, with 8 bases between. The CDR3 sequence is CATSRDPQANTGELFF. The CDR3 nucleotides read TGTGCCACCAGCAGAGACCCACAGGCGAACACCGGGGAGCTGTTTTTT.